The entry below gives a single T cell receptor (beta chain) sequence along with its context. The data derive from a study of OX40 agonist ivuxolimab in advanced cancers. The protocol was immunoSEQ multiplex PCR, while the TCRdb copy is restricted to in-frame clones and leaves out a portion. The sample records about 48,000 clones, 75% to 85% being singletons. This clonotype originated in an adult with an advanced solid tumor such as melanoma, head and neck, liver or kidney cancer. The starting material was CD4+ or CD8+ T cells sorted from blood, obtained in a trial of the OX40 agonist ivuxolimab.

The CDR3 loop reads CASSYATGRHEAFF. In DNA form, the CDR3 reads TGTGCCAGCAGTTACGCGACGGGGCGTCATGAAGCTTTCTTT. The V gene is TRBV6-5, the J gene TRBJ1-1, with TRBD1 as a possible D gene (5 bases). CDR1 MNHEY and CDR2 SVGAGI come from the germline V gene. The CDR3 contains 14 residues. Trimming stripped 2 bases from V and 7 bases from J, with 14 bases between.